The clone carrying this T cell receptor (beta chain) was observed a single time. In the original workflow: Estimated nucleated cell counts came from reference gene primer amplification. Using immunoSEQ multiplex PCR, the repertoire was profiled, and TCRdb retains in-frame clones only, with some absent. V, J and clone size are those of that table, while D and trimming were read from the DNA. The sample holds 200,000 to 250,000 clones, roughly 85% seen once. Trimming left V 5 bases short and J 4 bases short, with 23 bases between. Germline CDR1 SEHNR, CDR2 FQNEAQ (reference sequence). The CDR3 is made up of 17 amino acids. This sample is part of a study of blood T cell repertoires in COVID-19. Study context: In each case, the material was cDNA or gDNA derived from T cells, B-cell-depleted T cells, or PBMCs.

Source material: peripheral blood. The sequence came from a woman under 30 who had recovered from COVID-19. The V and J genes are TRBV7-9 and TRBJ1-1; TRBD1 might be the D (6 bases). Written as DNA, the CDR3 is TGTGCCAGCAGCCTGGGGGGCAGGGAGGGTGTGGGCACTGAAGCTTTCTTT. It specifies CASSLGGREGVGTEAFF.